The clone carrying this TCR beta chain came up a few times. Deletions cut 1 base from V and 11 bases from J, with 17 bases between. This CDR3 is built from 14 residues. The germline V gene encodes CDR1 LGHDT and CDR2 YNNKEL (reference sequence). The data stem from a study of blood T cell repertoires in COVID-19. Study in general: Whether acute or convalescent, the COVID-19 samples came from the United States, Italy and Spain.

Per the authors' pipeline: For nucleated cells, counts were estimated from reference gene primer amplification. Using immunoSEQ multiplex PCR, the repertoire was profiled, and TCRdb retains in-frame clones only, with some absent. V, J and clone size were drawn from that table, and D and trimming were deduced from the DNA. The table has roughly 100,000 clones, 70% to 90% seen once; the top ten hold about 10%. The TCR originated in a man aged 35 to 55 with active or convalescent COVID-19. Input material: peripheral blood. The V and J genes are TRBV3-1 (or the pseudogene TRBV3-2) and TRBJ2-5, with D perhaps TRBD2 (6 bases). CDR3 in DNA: TGTGCCAGCAGCCAAGGGGACTCCAAAACCAAACAGTACTTC. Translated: CASSQGDSKTKQYF.